This T cell receptor beta chain was profiled in a study of glioma-infiltrating T cells. Study-wide context: Samples included WHO grade II oligodendrogliomas or astrocytomas and initial-diagnosis grade IV glioblastomas. Glioma patients had dexamethasone for six or fewer days before surgery.

Study-wide points: A blood CDR3 motif signature was depleted in highly divergent patients.

V was clipped by 3 bases and J by 0 bases, with 12 bases between them. The CDR3 runs 15 residues. Note on this clonotype: No antigen is known for it.

Using RNA template, CDR3s of TCR alpha and beta were amplified with iRepertoire arm-PCR. For one-step reverse transcription and amplification, 100-400 ng of tissue mRNA or PBMC total RNA was used. Using its own MiXCR run on the multiplex PCR reads, TCRdb lists one record per CDR3 protein. The sample has about 410,000 distinct CDR3 sequences; more than 35% are singletons. The chain joins TRBV12-3 or TRBV12-4 to TRBJ2-7; no firm D call. The TCR originated in a human donor with low-grade glioma or glioblastoma, undergoing nonglioma brain surgery, or in good health (not recorded which). The sample was glioma tissue, nonneoplastic brain tissue, or PBMCs (not recorded which). This CDR3 is CASSLDAGSSYEQYF. CDR3 coding DNA: TGTGCCAGCAGTTTGGATGCAGGTAGCTCCTACGAGCAGTACTTC.